This T cell receptor (beta chain) came from a study of technical replicates of blood from a handful of donors. Germline lookup yields CDR1 MDHEN and CDR2 SYDVKM. The CDR3 spans 14 residues. Trimming cost V 6 bases and J 3 bases; bases outside gene matches: 6. Produced via immunoSEQ multiplex PCR; TCRdb's table is partial and in-frame only. Of about 97,000 clones in the sample, about 95% were seen once. The sequenced material came from T cells isolated from PBMCs. V gene TRBV28 combines with J gene TRBJ1-1; 8 positions agree with TRBD1. This receptor was obtained from a human donor in good health. DNA for the CDR3: TGTGCCAGCAGATCGACAGGGGACGACACTGAAGCTTTCTTT. This translates into CASRSTGDDTEAFF.